A selection of T cell receptor beta chains follows, all from one sample in a study of T cells in placental villitis. The method was immunoSEQ multiplex PCR; TCRdb's version includes in-frame clones alone and lacks a portion of them. The sample lists roughly 6,300 clones; about three quarters were seen once. The sample taken for sequencing was placental tissue containing maternal and fetal cells. The receptor set was obtained from a human patient with infectious villitis; the placental T cells may come from both mother and fetus. The CDR3 runs from the conserved cysteine through the conserved F or W. The D gene is left open where the match is weak. For some rows the clone size is stated as once, few or many, or as a class when expanded; others skip it.

clone_size | j_call | v_call | d_call | cdr3_nt | cdr3_aa
. | TRBJ2-7 | TRBV10-3 | TRBD2 | TGTGCCAGCGCCCCCGTAGCGGGGGGGCCGTACGAGCAGTACTTC | CASAPVAGGPYEQYF
. | TRBJ2-6 | TRBV6-5 | . | TGTGCCAGCAGCTACCAGGTTACTGGGGCCAACGTCCTGACTTTC | CASSYQVTGANVLTF
. | TRBJ1-1 | TRBV27 | . | TGTGCCAGCAGTTTCGGCGGGTTTGGGTACACTGAAGCTTTCTTT | CASSFGGFGYTEAFF
. | TRBJ2-1 | TRBV9 | . | TGTGCCAGCAGCGTAGGTGGGAGTGAGCAGTTCTTC | CASSVGGSEQFF
medium-sized | TRBJ2-3 | TRBV5-1 | TRBD1 | TGCGCCAGCAGCCCGGGACAGCCCACAGATACGCAGTATTTT | CASSPGQPTDTQYF
few | TRBJ1-2 | TRBV7-9 | . | TGTGCCAGCAGCTATCTTGAGGCTGGGGGCTACACCTTC | CASSYLEAGGYTF
. | TRBJ2-1 | TRBV9 | . | TGTGCCAGCAGCGTAGACGGGGTGTACTACAATGAGCAGTTCTTC | CASSVDGVYYNEQFF
. | TRBJ1-5 | TRBV6-1 | . | TGTGCCAGCAGTGAGATGAACAGGGCGGTGCAGCCCCAGCATTTT | CASSEMNRAVQPQHF
once | TRBJ1-1 | TRBV28 | . | TGTGCCAGCAGTTCTAAAGGGACGGTGAACACTGAAGCTTTCTTT | CASSSKGTVNTEAFF
. | TRBJ1-5 | TRBV7-8 | . | TGTGCCAGCAGCTTAGCCCTTCCAGGGAAGCATCAGCCCCAGCATTTT | CASSLALPGKHQPQHF
large | TRBJ1-1 | TRBV19 | . | TGTGCCAGTAGTATCGAGAGGAACACTGAAGCTTTCTTT | CASSIERNTEAFF
. | TRBJ1-2 | TRBV6-4 | . | TGTGCCAGCAGCCCTACTGACAGACTATCTAATGGCTACACCTTC | CASSPTDRLSNGYTF
. | TRBJ1-2 | TRBV3-1/TRBV3-2 | . | TGTGCCAGCAGCCAAGAAGCCCACGGCTACACCTTC | CASSQEAHGYTF
once | TRBJ1-6 | TRBV5-1 | . | TGCGCCAGCAGCCCCCAGACCGTGACCAGCTCCTATAATTCACCCCTCCACTTT | CASSPQTVTSSYNSPLHF
. | TRBJ1-2 | TRBV29-1 | TRBD1 | TGCAGCGTTGGGACAGGGAACTATGGCTACACCTTC | CSVGTGNYGYTF
. | TRBJ2-1 | TRBV7-2 | TRBD1 | TGTGCCAGCAGCGGGAGGGACAGGGGTGATAGTGAGCAGTTCTTC | CASSGRDRGDSEQFF
. | TRBJ2-5 | TRBV2 | TRBD2 | TGTGCCAGCATAGAGCGGAGTAGCGGGGGCCCGGAGACCCAGTACTTC | CASIERSSGGPETQYF
. | TRBJ1-4 | TRBV3-1/TRBV3-2 | . | TGTGCCAGCAGCCAGGGCCGTAATGAAAAACTGTTTTTT | CASSQGRNEKLFF
once | TRBJ2-5 | TRBV12-3/TRBV12-4 | . | TGTGCCAGCAGGCGGAGCGGGCAAGAGACCCAGTACTTC | CASRRSGQETQYF
. | TRBJ1-5 | TRBV15 | . | TGTGCCACCAGCAGACGGGGCAGGGACAATCAGCCCCAGCATTTT | CATSRRGRDNQPQHF
. | TRBJ1-6 | TRBV9 | TRBD1 | TGTGCCAGCAGCGTAACAGGGGGCTCCTATAATTCACCCCTCCACTTT | CASSVTGGSYNSPLHF
. | TRBJ2-7 | TRBV6-2/TRBV6-3 | . | TGTGCCAGCAGTATCACCGCCCGCGCCCCCTACGAGCAGTACTTC | CASSITARAPYEQYF
. | TRBJ1-2 | TRBV28 | . | TGTGCCAGCAGCTCCAAGTTGGCGAACTATGGCTACACCTTC | CASSSKLANYGYTF
. | TRBJ2-7 | TRBV10-2 | . | TGCGCCAGCAGGTCGGGAAGCTTTTCCTACGAGCAGTACTTC | CASRSGSFSYEQYF
once | TRBJ2-1 | TRBV6-1 | TRBD1 | TGTGCCAGCAGTGAATTGGGACAGGGCTACAATGAGCAGTTCTTC | CASSELGQGYNEQFF
. | TRBJ2-7 | TRBV5-1 | TRBD2 | TGCGCCAGCAGCGACGGTACGGGGGGGCTCCACGAGCAGTACTTC | CASSDGTGGLHEQYF
. | TRBJ1-2 | TRBV7-9 | TRBD1 | TGTGCCAGCAGCTTTGGACAGGGGTTCGATGGCTACACCTTC | CASSFGQGFDGYTF
. | TRBJ2-6 | TRBV7-3 | TRBD1 | TGTGCCAGCAGCACAGGGGGCTCTGGGGCCAACGTCCTGACTTTC | CASSTGGSGANVLTF
few | TRBJ1-2 | TRBV12-3/TRBV12-4 | . | TGTGCCAGCAGTGGGGCCTATGGCTACACCTTC | CASSGAYGYTF
few | TRBJ2-7 | TRBV7-9 | TRBD1 | TGTGCCAGCAGCTTAGCAAGCGGGACAGGGTTCTACGAGCAGTACTTC | CASSLASGTGFYEQYF
. | TRBJ1-1 | TRBV6-2/TRBV6-3 | . | TGTGCCAGCAGTCACGTGGACGGGGAAGCTTTCTTT | CASSHVDGEAFF
. | TRBJ1-6 | TRBV18 | TRBD1 | TGTGCCAGCTCAGATCACAGGGGATTTAGAGATTCACCCCTCCACTTT | CASSDHRGFRDSPLHF
. | TRBJ2-3 | TRBV5-1 | TRBD2 | TGCGCCAGCAGCTCCCGAGGCACTAGCGGGGGGGGAGCTGGCACAGATACGCAGTATTTT | CASSSRGTSGGGAGTDTQYF
. | TRBJ2-1 | TRBV10-3 | TRBD2 | TGTGCCATCAGCACTAGCGGGCGGGGGTACAATGAGCAGTTCTTC | CAISTSGRGYNEQFF
few | TRBJ1-1 | TRBV11-3 | TRBD1 | TGTGCCAGCAGCACGGGACAGGTGAACACTGAAGCTTTCTTT | CASSTGQVNTEAFF
. | TRBJ1-2 | TRBV7-9 | . | TGTGCCAGCAGCCAAGCGGGAATTCCCTATGGCTACACCTTC | CASSQAGIPYGYTF
once | TRBJ2-3 | TRBV4-1 | TRBD1 | TGCGCCAGCAGCCGATCGGGACAGGGTCGAGCAGATACGCAGTATTTT | CASSRSGQGRADTQYF
. | TRBJ2-5 | TRBV10-3 | . | TGTGCCATCAGTGAAGCACACCAAGAGACCCAGTACTTC | CAISEAHQETQYF
. | TRBJ2-1 | TRBV7-8 | TRBD1 | TGTGCCAGCAGCCTGACAGGGGAAGGTGAGCAGTTCTTC | CASSLTGEGEQFF
few | TRBJ1-1 | TRBV5-5 | . | TGTGCCAGCAGCTTAGGGTGGAACACTGAAGCTTTCTTT | CASSLGWNTEAFF